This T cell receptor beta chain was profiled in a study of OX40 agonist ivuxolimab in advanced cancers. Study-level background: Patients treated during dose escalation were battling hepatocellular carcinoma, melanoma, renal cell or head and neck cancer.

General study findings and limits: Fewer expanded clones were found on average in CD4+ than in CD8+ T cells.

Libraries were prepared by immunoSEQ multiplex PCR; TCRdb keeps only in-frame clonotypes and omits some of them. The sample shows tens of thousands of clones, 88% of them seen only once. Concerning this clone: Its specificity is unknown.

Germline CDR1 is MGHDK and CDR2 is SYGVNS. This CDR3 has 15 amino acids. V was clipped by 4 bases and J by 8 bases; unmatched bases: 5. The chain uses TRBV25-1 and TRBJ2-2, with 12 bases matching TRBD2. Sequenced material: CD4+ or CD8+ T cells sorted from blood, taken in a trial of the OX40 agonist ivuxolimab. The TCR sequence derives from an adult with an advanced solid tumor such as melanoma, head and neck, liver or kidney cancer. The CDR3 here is CASSGLAGAKGELFF. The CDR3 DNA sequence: TGTGCCAGCAGTGGACTAGCGGGAGCTAAAGGGGAGCTGTTTTTT. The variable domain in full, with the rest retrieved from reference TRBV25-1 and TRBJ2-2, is EADIYQTPRYLVIGTGKKITLECSQTMGHDKMYWYQQDPGMELHLIHYSYGVNSTEKGDLSSESTVSRIRTEHFPLTLESARPSHTSQYLCASSGLAGAKGELFFGEGSRLTVL.